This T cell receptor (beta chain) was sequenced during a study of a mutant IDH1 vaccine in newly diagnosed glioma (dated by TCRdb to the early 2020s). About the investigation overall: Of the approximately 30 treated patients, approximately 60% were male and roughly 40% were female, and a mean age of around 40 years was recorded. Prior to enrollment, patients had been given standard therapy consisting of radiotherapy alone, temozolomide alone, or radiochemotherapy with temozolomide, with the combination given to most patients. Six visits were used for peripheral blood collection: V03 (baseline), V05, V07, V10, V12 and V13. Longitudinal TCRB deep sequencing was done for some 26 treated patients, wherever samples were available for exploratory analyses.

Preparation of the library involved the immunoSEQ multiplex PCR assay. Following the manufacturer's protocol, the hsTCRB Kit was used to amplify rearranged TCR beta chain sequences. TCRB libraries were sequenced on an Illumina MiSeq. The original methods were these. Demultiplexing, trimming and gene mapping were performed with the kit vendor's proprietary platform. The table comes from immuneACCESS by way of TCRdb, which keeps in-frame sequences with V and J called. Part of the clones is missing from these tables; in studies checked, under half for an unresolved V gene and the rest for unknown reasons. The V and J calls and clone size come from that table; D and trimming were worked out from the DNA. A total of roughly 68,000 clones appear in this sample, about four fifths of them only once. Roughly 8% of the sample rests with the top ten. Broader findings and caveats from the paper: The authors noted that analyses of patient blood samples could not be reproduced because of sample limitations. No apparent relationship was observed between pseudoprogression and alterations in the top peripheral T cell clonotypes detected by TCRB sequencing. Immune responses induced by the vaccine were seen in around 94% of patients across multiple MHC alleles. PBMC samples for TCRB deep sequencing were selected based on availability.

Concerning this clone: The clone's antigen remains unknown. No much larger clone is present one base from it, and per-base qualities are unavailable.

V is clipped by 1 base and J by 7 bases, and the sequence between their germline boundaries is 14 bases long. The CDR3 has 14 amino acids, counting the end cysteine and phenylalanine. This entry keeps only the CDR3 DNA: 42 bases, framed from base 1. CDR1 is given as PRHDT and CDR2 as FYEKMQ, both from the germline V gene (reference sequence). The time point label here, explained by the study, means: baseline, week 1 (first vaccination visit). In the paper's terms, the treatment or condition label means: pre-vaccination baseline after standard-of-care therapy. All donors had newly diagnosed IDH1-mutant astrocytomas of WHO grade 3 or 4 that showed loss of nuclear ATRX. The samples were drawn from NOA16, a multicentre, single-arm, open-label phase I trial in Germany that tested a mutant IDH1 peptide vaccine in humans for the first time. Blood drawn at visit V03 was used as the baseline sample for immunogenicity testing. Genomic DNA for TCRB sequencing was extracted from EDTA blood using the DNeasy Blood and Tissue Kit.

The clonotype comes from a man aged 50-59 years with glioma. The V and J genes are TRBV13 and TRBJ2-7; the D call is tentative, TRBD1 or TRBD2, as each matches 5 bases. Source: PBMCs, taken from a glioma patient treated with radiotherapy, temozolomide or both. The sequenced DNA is TGTGCCAGCAGCTTAGACGGAGGCTGGGGGGAGCAGTACTTC. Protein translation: CASSLDGGWGEQYF.